This T cell receptor beta chain was sequenced in a study of tumor-infiltrating lymphocytes in oesophageal squamous cell carcinoma. TCRdb redid the calling of the PCR reads with MiXCR, one entry per CDR3 protein. Found here are over 20,000 distinct CDR3 sequences, around two fifths of them singletons; the top ten hold under 40%. The receptor was derived from a male donor with esophageal squamous cell carcinoma. The sample taken for sequencing was esophageal tumor tissue.

This CDR3 reads CASSLGVNSYNEQFF. The CDR3 nucleotides read TGTGCCAGCAGTTTAGGGGTGAACTCCTACAATGAGCAGTTCTTC. The chain is built from TRBV12-3 or TRBV12-4 and TRBJ2-1; unclear D gene. The CDR3 extends over 15 amino acids. V was pared by 1 base and J by 0 bases, with 7 bases between.